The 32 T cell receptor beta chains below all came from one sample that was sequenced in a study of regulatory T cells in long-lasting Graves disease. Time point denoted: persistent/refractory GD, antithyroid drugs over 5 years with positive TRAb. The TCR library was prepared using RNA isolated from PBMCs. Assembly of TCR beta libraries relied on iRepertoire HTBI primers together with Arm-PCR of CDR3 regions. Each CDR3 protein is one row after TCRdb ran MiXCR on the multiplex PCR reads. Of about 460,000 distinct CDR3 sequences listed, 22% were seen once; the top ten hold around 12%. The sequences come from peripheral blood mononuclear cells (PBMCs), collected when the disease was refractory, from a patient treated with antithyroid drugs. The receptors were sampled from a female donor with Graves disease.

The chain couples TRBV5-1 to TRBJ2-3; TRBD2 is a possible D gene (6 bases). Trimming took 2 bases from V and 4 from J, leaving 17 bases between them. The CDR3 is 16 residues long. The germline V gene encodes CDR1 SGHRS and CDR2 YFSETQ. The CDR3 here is CASSFRTGSSADTQYF. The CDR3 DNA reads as TGCGCCAGCAGCTTTAGGACCGGGAGTTCCGCAGATACGCAGTATTTT.

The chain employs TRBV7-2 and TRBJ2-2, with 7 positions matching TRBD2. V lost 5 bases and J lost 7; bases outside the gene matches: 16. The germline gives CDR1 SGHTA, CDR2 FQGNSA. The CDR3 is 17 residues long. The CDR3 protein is CASSQPRRGGDLGELFF. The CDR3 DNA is TGTGCCAGCAGCCAACCCCGACGGGGAGGGGACCTCGGGGAGCTGTTTTTT.

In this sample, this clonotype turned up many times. Here the CDR3 reads CAISERGPDTEAFF. The CDR3 DNA reads TGTGCCATCAGTGAACGGGGTCCCGACACTGAAGCTTTCTTT. The chain links TRBV10-3 to TRBJ1-1; no clear D. Trimming pared 3 bases from V and 3 bases from J, leaving 11 bases between. The CDR3 contains 14 residues. The germline V gene has CDR1 ENHRY and CDR2 SYGVKD.

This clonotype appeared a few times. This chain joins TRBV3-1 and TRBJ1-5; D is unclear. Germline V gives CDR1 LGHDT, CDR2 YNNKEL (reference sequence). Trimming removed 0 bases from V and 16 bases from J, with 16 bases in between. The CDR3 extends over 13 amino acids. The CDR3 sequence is CASSQDPPGYKHF. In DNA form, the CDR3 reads TGTGCCAGCAGCCAAGATCCCCCGGGGTATAAACATTTT.

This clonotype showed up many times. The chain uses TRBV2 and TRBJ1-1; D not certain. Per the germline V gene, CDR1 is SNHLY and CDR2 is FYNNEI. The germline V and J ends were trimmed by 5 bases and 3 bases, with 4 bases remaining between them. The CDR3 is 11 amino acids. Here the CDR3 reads CASSIYTEAFF. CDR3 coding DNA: TGTGCCAGCAGTATCTACACTGAAGCTTTCTTT.

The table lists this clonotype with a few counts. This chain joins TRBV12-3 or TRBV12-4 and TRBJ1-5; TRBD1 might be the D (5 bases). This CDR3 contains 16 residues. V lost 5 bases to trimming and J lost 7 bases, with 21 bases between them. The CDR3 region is CASSPTQGTLGQPQHF. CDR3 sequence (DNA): TGTGCCAGCAGTCCAACGCAGGGCACACTAGGGCAGCCCCAGCATTTT.

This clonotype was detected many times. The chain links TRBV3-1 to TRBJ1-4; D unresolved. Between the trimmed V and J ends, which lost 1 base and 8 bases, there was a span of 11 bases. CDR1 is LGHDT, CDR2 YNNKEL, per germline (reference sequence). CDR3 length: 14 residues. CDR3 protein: CASSQVEIGEKLFF. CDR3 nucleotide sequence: TGTGCCAGCAGCCAAGTGGAGATTGGCGAAAAACTGTTTTTT.

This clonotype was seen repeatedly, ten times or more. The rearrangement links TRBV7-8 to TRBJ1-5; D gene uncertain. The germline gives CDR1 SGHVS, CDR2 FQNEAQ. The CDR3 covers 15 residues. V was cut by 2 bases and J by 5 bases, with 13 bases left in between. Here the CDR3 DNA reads TGTGCCAGCAGCTTAACAGAACCGGGCGATCAGCCCCAGCATTTT. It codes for CASSLTEPGDQPQHF. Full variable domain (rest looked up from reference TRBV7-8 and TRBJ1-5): GAGVSQSPRYKVAKRGQDVALRCDPISGHVSLFWYQQALGQGPEFLTYFQNEAQLDKSGLPSDRFFAERPEGSVSTLKIQRTQQEDSAVYLCASSLTEPGDQPQHFGDGTRLSIL.

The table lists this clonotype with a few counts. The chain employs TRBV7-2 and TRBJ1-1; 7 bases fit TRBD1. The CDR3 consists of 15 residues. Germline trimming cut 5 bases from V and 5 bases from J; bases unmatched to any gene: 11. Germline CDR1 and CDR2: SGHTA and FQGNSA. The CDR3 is CASSPRLARGTEAFF. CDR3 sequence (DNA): TGTGCCAGCAGCCCCAGACTTGCCAGGGGGACTGAAGCTTTCTTT.

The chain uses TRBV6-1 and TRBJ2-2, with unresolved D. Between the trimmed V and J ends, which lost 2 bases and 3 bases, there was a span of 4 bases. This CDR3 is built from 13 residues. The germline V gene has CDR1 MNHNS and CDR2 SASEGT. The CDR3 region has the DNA TGTGCCAGCAGTGAACTAGACACCGGGGAGCTGTTTTTT. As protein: CASSELDTGELFF.

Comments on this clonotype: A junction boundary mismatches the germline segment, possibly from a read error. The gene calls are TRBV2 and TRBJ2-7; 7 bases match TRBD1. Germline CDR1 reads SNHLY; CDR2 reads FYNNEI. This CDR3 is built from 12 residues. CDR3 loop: CASSRQGYKQYF. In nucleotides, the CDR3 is TGTGCCAGCAGCCGACAGGGCTACAAGCAGTACTTC.

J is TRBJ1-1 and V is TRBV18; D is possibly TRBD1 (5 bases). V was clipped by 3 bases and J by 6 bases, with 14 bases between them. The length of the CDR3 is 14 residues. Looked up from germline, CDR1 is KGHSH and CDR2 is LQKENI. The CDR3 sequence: CASSPGGEIAEAFF. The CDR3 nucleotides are TGTGCCAGCTCACCGGGGGGGGAAATCGCTGAAGCTTTCTTT. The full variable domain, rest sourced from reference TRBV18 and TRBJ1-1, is NAGVMQNPRHLVRRRGQEARLRCSPMKGHSHVYWYRQLPEEGLKFMVYLQKENIIDESGMPKERFSAEFPKEGPSILRIQQVVRGDSAAYFCASSPGGEIAEAFFGQGTRLTVV.

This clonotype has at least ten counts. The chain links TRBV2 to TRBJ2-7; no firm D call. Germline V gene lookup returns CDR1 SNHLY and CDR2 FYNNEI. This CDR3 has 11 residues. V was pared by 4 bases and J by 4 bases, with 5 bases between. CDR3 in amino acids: CASSGYYEQYF. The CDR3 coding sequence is TGTGCCAGCAGTGGTTATTACGAGCAGTACTTC. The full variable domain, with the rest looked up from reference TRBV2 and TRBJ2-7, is EPEVTQTPSHQVTQMGQEVILRCVPISNHLYFYWYRQILGQKVEFLVSFYNNEISEKSEIFDDQFSVERPDGSNFTLKIRSTKLEDSAMYFCASSGYYEQYFGPGTRLTVT.

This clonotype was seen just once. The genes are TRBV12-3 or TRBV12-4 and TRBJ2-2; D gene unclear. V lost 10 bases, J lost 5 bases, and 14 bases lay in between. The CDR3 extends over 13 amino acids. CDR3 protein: CATAIRETGELFF. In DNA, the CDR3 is TGTGCCACCGCAATTAGGGAAACCGGGGAGCTGTTTTTT.

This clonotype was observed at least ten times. CDR3 coding DNA: TGTGCCAGCAGCTCGAGGTCGGGGGGCTCCTACGAGCAGTACTTC. Amino acids: CASSSRSGGSYEQYF. The V and J genes are TRBV7-8 and TRBJ2-7; 7 bases align to TRBD2. The CDR3 spans 15 residues. From germline, CDR1 is SGHVS and CDR2 FQNEAQ. Germline trimming cut 4 bases from V and 0 bases from J; bases unmatched to any gene: 6. The full variable domain, with the rest looked up from reference TRBV7-8 and TRBJ2-7, is GAGVSQSPRYKVAKRGQDVALRCDPISGHVSLFWYQQALGQGPEFLTYFQNEAQLDKSGLPSDRFFAERPEGSVSTLKIQRTQQEDSAVYLCASSSRSGGSYEQYFGPGTRLTVT.

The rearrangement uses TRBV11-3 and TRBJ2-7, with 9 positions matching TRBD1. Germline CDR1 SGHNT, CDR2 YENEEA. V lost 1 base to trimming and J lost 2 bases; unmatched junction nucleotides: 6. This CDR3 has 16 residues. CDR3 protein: CASSLVSTGGTYEQYF. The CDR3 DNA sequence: TGTGCCAGCAGCTTAGTTAGTACAGGGGGCACCTACGAGCAGTACTTC.

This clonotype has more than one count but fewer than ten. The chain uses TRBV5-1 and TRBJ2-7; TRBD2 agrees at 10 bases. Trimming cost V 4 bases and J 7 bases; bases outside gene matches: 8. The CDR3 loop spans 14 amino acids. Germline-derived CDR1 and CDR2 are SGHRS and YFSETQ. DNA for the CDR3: TGCGCCAGCAGCGTGCGAGCGGGGGGGGGAGAGCAGTACTTC. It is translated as CASSVRAGGGEQYF.

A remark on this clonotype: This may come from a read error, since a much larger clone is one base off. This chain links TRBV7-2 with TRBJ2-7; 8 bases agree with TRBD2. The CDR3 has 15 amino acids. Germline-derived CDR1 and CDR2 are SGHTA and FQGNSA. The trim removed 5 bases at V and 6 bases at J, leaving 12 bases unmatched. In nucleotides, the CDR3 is TGTACCAGCAGCGAAGCGGGGGTTTCCCAACGCGAGCAGTACTTC. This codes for CTSSEAGVSQREQYF.

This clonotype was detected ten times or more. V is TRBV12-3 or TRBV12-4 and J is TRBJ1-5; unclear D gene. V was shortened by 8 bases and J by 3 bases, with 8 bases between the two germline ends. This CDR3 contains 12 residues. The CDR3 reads CASSYLNQPQHF. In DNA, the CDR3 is TGTGCCAGCTCTTACCTCAATCAGCCCCAGCATTTT.

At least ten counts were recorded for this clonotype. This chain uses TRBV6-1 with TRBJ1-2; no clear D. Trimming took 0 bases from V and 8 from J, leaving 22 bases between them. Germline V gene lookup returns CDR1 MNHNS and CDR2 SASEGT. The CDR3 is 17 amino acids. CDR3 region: CASSEALNGQKARGYTF. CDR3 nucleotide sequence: TGTGCCAGCAGTGAAGCTTTAAATGGGCAGAAGGCCAGGGGCTACACCTTC.

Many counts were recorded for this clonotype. CDR3 region: CASRTRVVTEAFF. CDR3 nucleotide sequence: TGTGCCAGTCGGACGAGGGTTGTCACTGAAGCTTTCTTT. The gene calls are TRBV6-1 and TRBJ1-1; D is uncertain. This CDR3 has 13 residues. The ends were cut back, 9 bases at V and 4 bases at J, with 15 bases in the middle. Germline V gene sequence: CDR1 MNHNS, CDR2 SASEGT.

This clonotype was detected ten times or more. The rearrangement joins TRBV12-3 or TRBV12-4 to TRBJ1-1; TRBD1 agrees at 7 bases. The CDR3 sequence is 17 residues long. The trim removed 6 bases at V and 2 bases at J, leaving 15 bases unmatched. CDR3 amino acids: CASSRGTASDINTEAFF. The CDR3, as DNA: TGTGCCAGCAGCCGAGGGACAGCCAGCGATATTAACACTGAAGCTTTCTTT.

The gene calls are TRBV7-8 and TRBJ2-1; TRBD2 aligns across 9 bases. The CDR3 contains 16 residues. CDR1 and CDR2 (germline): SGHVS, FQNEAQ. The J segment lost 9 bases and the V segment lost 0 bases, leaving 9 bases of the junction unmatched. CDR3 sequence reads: CASSLAGGRAHREQFF. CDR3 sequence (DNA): TGTGCCAGCAGCTTAGCGGGCGGGAGGGCCCATCGTGAGCAGTTCTTC.

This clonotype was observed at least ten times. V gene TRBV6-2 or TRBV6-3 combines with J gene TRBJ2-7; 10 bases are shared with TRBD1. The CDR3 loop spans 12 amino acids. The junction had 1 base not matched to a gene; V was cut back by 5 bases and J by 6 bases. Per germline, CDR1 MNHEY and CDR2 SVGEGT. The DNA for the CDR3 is TGTGCCAGCAGTAGGACAGGGGGCGAGCAGTACTTC. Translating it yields CASSRTGGEQYF.

The chain's CDR3 is CASSLTWGQPQHF. CDR3 in DNA: TGTGCCAGCAGCTTAACGTGGGGTCAGCCCCAGCATTTT. This chain connects TRBV7-3 to TRBJ1-5; D not certain. Germline-derived CDR1 and CDR2 are SGHTA and FQGTGA. The CDR3 covers 13 residues. V was cut by 0 bases and J by 6 bases, with 6 bases left in between.

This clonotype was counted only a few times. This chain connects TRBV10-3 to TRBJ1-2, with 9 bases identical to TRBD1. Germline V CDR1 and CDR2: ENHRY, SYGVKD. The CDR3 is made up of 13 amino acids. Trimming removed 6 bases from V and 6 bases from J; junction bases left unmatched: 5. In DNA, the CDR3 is TGTGCCATCAGCAGGACAGGGGAGGATGGCTACACCTTC. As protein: CAISRTGEDGYTF.

In DNA form, the CDR3 reads TGTGCCAGTAGTCGACCGGGACACCGGCGAGGGACTGAAGCTTTCTTT. Translating it yields CASSRPGHRRGTEAFF. This rearrangement joins TRBV19 to TRBJ1-1, with TRBD1 as a possible D gene (6 bases). V shed 5 bases and J shed 5 bases, with 21 bases lying between them. This CDR3 region has 16 residues. Germline V lookup: CDR1 LNHDA, CDR2 SQIVND (reference sequence).

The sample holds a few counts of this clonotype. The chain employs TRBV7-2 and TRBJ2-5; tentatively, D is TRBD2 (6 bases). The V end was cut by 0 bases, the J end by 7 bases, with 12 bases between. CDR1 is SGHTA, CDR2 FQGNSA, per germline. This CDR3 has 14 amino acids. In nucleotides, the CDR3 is TGTGCCAGCAGCTTAGCGGAGGGAATGGGGACCCAGTACTTC. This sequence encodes CASSLAEGMGTQYF.

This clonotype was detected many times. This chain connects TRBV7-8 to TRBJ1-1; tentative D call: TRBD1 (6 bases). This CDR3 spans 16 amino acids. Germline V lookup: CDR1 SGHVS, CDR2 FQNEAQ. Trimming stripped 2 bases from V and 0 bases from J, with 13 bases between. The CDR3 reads CASSLPWTDMNTEAFF. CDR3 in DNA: TGTGCCAGCAGCTTACCTTGGACAGACATGAACACTGAAGCTTTCTTT.

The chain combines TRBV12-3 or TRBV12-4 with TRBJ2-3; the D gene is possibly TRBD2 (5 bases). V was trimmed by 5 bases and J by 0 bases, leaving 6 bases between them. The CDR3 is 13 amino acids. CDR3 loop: CASSGLSTDTQYF. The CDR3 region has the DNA TGTGCCAGCAGTGGACTGAGCACAGATACGCAGTATTTT.

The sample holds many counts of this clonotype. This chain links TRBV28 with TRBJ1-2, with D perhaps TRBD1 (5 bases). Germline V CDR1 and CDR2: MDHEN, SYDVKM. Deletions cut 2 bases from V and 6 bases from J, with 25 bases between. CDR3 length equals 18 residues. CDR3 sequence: CASSLRAMGQPPGNGYTF. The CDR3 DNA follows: TGTGCCAGCAGTTTAAGGGCTATGGGGCAGCCACCGGGGAATGGCTACACCTTC.

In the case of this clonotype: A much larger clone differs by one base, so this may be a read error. Here the CDR3 reads CASRGSGSTYEQYF. Here the CDR3 DNA reads TGTGCCAGCAGGGGGTCAGGTTCCACCTACGAGCAGTACTTC. This sequence joins TRBV6-2 or TRBV6-3 and TRBJ2-7; D call uncertain. V was trimmed by 6 bases and J by 2 bases, leaving 14 bases between them. This CDR3 is 14 amino acids long. Germline values: CDR1 MNHEY, CDR2 SVGEGT.